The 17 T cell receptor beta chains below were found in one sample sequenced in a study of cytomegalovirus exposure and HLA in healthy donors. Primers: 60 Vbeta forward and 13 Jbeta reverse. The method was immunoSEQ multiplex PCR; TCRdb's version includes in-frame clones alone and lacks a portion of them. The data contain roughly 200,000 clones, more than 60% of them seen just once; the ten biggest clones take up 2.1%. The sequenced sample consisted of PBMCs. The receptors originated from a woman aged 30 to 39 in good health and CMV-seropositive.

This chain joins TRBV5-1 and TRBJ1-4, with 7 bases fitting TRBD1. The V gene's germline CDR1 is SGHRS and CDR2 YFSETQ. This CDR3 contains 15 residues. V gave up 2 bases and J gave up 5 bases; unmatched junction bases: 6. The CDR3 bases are TGCGCCAGCAGCTTCCGGGGACAGATAAATGAAAAACTGTTTTTT. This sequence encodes CASSFRGQINEKLFF.

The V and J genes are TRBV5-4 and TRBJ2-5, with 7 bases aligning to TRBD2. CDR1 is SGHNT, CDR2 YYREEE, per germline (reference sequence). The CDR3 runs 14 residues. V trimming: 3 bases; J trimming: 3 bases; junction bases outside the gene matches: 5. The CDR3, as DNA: TGTGCCAGCAGCTCCCGGGACTACGAAGAGACCCAGTACTTC. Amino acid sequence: CASSSRDYEETQYF.

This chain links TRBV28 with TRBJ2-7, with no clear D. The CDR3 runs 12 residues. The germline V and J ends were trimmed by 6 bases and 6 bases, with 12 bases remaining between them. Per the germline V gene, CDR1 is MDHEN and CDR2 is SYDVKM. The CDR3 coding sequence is TGTGCCAGCAGCCCTGCCAGACTCGAGCAGTACTTC. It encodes CASSPARLEQYF.

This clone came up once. The CDR3 loop is CASSFQGGRTEAFF. CDR3 DNA: TGTGCCAGCAGTTTTCAGGGGGGTAGGACTGAAGCTTTCTTT. The chain is built from TRBV27 and TRBJ1-1; 7 bases agree with TRBD1. Unmatched junction bases numbered 6, after V lost 3 bases and J lost 5 bases. CDR3 size: 14 residues. Germline V gene data show CDR1 as MNHEY and CDR2 as SMNVEV (reference sequence).

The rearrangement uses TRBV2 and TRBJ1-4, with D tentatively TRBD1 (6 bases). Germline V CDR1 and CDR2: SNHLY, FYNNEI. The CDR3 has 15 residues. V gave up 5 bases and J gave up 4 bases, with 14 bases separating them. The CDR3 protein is CASSLHRDINEKLFF. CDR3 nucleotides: TGTGCCAGCAGTCTACACCGGGACATTAATGAAAAACTGTTTTTT.

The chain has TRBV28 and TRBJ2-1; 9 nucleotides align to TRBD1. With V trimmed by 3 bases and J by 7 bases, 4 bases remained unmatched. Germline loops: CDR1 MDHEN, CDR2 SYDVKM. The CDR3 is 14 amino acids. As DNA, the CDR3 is TGTGCCAGCAGTTTGGGACAGGGAAGTAATGAGCAGTTCTTC. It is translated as CASSLGQGSNEQFF. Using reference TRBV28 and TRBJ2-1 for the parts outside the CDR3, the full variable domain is DVKVTQSSRYLVKRTGEKVFLECVQDMDHENMFWYRQDPGLGLRLIYFSYDVKMKEKGDIPEGYSVSREKKERFSLILESASTNQTSMYLCASSLGQGSNEQFFGPGTRLTVL.

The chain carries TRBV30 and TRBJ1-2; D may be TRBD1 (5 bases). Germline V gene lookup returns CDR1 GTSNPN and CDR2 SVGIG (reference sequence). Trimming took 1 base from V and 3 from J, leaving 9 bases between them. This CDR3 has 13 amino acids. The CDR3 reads CAWSADSYYGYTF. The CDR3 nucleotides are TGTGCCTGGAGTGCCGACAGCTACTATGGCTACACCTTC.

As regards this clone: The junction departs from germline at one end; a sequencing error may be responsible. For the CDR3, the DNA is TGCGCCAGCAACTTGGACAGGGGCTTAACTGCGGAAGCTTTCTTT. Its protein is CASNLDRGLTAEAFF. The chain has TRBV5-1 and TRBJ1-1; 9 bases line up with TRBD1. The CDR3 contains 15 residues. The germline gives CDR1 SGHRS, CDR2 YFSETQ. The full variable domain, completed using reference TRBV5-1 and TRBJ1-1, is KAGVTQTPRYLIKTRGQQVTLSCSPISGHRSVSWYQQTPGQGLQFLFEYFSETQRNKGNFPGRFSGRQFSNSRSEMNVSTLELGDSALYLCASNLDRGLTAEAFFGQGTRLTVV.

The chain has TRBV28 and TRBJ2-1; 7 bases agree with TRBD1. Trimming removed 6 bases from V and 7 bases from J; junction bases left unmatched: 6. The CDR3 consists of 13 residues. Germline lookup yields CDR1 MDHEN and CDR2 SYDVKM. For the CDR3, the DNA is TGTGCCAGCAGGACAGGGAGTCGGAATGAGCAGTTCTTC. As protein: CASRTGSRNEQFF.

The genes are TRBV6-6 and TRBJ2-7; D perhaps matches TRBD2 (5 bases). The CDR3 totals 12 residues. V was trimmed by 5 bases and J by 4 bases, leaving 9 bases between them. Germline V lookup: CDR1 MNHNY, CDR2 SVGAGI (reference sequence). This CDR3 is CASSHPGYEQYF. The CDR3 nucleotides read TGTGCCAGCAGTCACCCGGGGTACGAGCAGTACTTC.

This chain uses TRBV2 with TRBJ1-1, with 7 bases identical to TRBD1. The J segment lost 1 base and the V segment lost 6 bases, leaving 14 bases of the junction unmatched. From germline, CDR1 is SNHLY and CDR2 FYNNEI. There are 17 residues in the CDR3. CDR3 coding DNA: TGTGCCAGCAGCCTATACCCGTGGGGACAGAAGAACACTGAAGCTTTCTTT. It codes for CASSLYPWGQKNTEAFF.

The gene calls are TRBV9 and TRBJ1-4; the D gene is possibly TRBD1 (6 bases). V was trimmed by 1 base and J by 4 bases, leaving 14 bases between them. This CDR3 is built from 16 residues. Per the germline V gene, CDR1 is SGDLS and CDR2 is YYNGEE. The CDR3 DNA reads TGTGCCAGCAGCGTAAAAGGGGGTCTACTTAATGAAAAACTGTTTTTT. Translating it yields CASSVKGGLLNEKLFF.

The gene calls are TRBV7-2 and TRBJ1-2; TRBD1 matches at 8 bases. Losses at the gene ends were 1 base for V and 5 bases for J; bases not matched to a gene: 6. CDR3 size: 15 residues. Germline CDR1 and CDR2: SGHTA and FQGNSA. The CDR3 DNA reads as TGTGCCAGCAGCTTAGGACAGGGGCTAGAATATGGCTACACCTTC. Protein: CASSLGQGLEYGYTF. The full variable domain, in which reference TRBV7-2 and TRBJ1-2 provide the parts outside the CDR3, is GAGVSQSPSNKVTEKGKDVELRCDPISGHTALYWYRQSLGQGLEFLIYFQGNSAPDKSGLPSDRFSAERTGGSVSTLTIQRTQQEDSAVYLCASSLGQGLEYGYTFGSGTRLTVV.

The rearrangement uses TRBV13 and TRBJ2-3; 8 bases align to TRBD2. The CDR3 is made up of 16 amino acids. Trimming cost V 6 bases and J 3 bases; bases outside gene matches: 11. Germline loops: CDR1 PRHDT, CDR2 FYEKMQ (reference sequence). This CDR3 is CASSSPGLGETDTQYF. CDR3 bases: TGTGCCAGCAGTTCACCGGGACTAGGAGAAACAGATACGCAGTATTTT.

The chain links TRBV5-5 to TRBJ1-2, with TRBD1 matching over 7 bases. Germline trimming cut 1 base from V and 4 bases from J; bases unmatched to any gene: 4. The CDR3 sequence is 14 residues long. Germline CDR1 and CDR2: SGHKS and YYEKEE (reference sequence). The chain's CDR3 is CASSLSGGGYGYTF. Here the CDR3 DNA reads TGTGCCAGCAGCTTGTCAGGGGGTGGCTATGGCTACACCTTC.

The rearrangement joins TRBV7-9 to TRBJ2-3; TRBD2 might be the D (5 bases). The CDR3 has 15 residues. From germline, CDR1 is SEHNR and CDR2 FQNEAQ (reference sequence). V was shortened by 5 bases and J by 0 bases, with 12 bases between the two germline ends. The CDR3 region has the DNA TGTGCCAGCAGCCTGGACTCCCCTAGCACAGATACGCAGTATTTT. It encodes CASSLDSPSTDTQYF.

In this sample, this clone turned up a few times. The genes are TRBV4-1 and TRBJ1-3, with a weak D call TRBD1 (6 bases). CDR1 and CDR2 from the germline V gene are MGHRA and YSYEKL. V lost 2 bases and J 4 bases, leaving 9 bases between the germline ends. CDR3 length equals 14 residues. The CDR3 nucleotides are TGCGCCAGCAGCCAAACCGACAGGGGAAACACCATATATTTT. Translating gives CASSQTDRGNTIYF.